The T cell receptor (beta chain) under discussion was sequenced for a study of blood T cells in healthy people across ages. Turning to this clonotype: Its antigen is not identified.

A second roughly 6 to 12 cycle PCR used barcoded and J-beta primers. In TCRdb, the 5' RACE reads were re-called with MiXCR into one record per CDR3 protein. The sample carries 1.5 million to 2 million distinct CDR3 sequences, about 32% recorded once. PBMCs, at least 6.5 million per sample, were isolated. Trimming removed 5 bases at V and 5 bases at J, with 21 bases between. The CDR3 loop spans 16 amino acids. CDR1 is SGHTA and CDR2 is FQGNSA in the germline V gene. Whole-study findings and limits: With naive T cell percentage, TCR beta diversity showed a strong correlation. Unknown CMV status may confound age-related changes in expanded clones.

The receptor was isolated from a woman aged 30 to 39 in good health. This chain joins TRBV7-2 and TRBJ1-2; a possible D gene is TRBD1 (5 bases). The sample comprised blood. The CDR3 reads CASSRLSRDGEYGYTF. The CDR3 DNA sequence: TGTGCCAGCAGCCGCCTCTCCCGGGACGGGGAATATGGCTACACCTTC.